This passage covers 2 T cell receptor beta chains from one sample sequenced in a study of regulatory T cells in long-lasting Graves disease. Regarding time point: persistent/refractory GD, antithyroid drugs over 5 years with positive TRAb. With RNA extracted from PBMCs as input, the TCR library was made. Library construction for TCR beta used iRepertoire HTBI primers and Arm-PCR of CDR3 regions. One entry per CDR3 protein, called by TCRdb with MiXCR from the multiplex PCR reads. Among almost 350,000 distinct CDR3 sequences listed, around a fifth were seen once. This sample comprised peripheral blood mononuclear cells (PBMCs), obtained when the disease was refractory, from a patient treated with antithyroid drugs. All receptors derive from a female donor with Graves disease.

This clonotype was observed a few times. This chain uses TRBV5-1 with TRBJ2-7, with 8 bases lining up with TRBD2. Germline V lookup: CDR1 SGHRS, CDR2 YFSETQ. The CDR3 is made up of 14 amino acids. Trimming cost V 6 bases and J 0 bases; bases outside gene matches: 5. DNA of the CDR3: TGCGCCAGCACGACTAGCGCAAGCTCCTACGAGCAGTACTTC. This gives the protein CASTTSASSYEQYF.

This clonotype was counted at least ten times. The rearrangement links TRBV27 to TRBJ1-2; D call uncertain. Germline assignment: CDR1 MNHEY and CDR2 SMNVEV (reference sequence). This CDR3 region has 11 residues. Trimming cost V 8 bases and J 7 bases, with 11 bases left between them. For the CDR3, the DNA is TGTGCCAGCTTCCCGTCGGGTGGCTACACCTTC. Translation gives CASFPSGGYTF.